Presented here are 8 T cell receptor beta chains from one specimen sequenced in a study of cytomegalovirus exposure and HLA in healthy donors. The PCR ran on 60 Vbeta and 13 Jbeta primers. The table came from immunoSEQ multiplex PCR; TCRdb's copy has only in-frame clones and leaves some out. The sample carries some 150,000 clones, around three quarters recorded once. The sequencing input was PBMCs. These receptors were collected from a man aged 35-49 years in good health and CMV-seropositive.

V and J are TRBV5-6 and TRBJ2-5; weak D call: TRBD1 (5 bases). This CDR3 spans 12 amino acids. With 4 bases removed from V and 13 bases from J, the gap between germline ends came to 17 bases. The germline CDR1 and CDR2 sequences are SGHDT and YYEEEE. CDR3 coding DNA: TGTGCCAGCAGCCCCGGTCCTGGGGCCCGGTACTTC. Its protein is CASSPGPGARYF.

The genes are TRBV29-1 and TRBJ2-1, with 7 positions matching TRBD2. The CDR3 has 11 amino acids. Per the germline V gene, CDR1 is SQVTM and CDR2 is ANQGSEA. The CDR3 region has the DNA TGCAGTGGGGGACTAATCAATGAGCAGTTCTTC. Amino acid sequence: CSGGLINEQFF.

In its sample, this clone was seen a few times. J is TRBJ1-6 and V is TRBV7-6, with 7 positions matching TRBD1. There are 17 residues in the CDR3. Losses at the gene ends were 5 bases for V and 4 bases for J; bases not matched to a gene: 11. Germline CDR1 reads SGHVS; CDR2 reads FNYEAQ. The CDR3 here is CASSPRPGQEYNSPLHF. The CDR3 bases are TGTGCCAGCAGCCCTCGCCCTGGACAGGAATATAATTCACCCCTCCACTTT.

This chain links TRBV5-4 with TRBJ2-3; 8 bases fit TRBD1. V shed 7 bases, J shed 3 bases, and the junction held 7 bases outside the gene matches. The CDR3 runs 14 residues. Germline lookup yields CDR1 SGHNT and CDR2 YYREEE (reference sequence). For the CDR3, the DNA is TGTGCCAGCTTCCTGGACAGGGAAACAGATACGCAGTATTTT. Its protein product is CASFLDRETDTQYF.

A single count supports this clone. The V and J genes are TRBV4-2 and TRBJ2-1; TRBD2 matches 10 bases. V dropped 6 bases and J dropped 3; count of bases not matched to a gene: 8. Germline V gene lookup returns CDR1 LGHNA and CDR2 YNFKEQ. The CDR3 sequence is 16 residues long. This CDR3 is CASSTLSSGSYNEQFF. Written as DNA, the CDR3 is TGTGCCAGCAGTACCCTCTCTAGCGGGAGCTACAATGAGCAGTTCTTC.

V is TRBV7-2 and J is TRBJ2-3, with 11 bases aligning to TRBD2. Germline V CDR1 and CDR2: SGHTA, FQGNSA. Trimming removed 3 bases from V and 3 bases from J; junction bases left unmatched: 5. The CDR3 runs to 16 residues. The CDR3 spells CASSLSLAGVTDTQYF. In DNA, the CDR3 is TGTGCCAGCAGCTTGTCACTAGCGGGAGTGACAGATACGCAGTATTTT.

The chain couples TRBV28 to TRBJ1-2, with 8 bases aligning to TRBD1. In germline, CDR1 is MDHEN, CDR2 SYDVKM. Unmatched junction bases numbered 10, after V lost 5 bases and J lost 8 bases. The CDR3 has 14 residues. The CDR3 nucleotides are TGTGCCAGCAGTCTCCCCGGGACAGGAATAGGCTACACCTTC. This sequence encodes CASSLPGTGIGYTF.

This chain links TRBV6-5 with TRBJ1-5; perhaps TRBD1 as D (5 bases). The CDR3 consists of 15 residues. Trimming pared 6 bases from V and 1 base from J, leaving 13 bases between. Per the germline V gene, CDR1 is MNHEY and CDR2 is SVGAGI. In DNA, the CDR3 is TGTGCCAGCAGATTGACAGTAGGGAGCAATCAGCCCCAGCATTTT. Translated, it gives CASRLTVGSNQPQHF.